This T cell receptor beta chain was found in a study of post-analysis software for immune sequencing data. Overall study context: Multiple sclerosis in the patients followed relapsing-remitting, secondary progressive and progressive-relapsing courses.

With respect to this clonotype: Its specificity is unknown.

Built from TCR beta cDNA, the libraries had unique molecular identifiers in them. TCRdb reprocessed the PCR reads via MiXCR and lists one record per CDR3 protein. The sample lists 450,000 or so distinct CDR3 sequences; under 55% were seen once. The CDR3 has 12 amino acids. Between the trimmed V and J ends, which lost 3 bases and 4 bases, there was a span of 6 bases. CDR1 is DFQATT, CDR2 SNEGSKA, per germline (reference sequence). Study-wide results and limits: Elevated frequency relative to controls characterized several TRBV segments in patients, TRBV5-6, TRBV5-1 and TRBV20-1 among them. Samples from a shared batch, those prepared together, strongly co-clustered by F measure.

The origin of this receptor is a girl between 10 and 17 years old with multiple sclerosis. This sequence joins TRBV20-1 and TRBJ2-2; tentatively, D is TRBD1 (5 bases). Material for sequencing was blood. In DNA, the CDR3 is TGCAGTGCTAGTAGGGGCACCGGGGAGCTGTTTTTT. Translation: CSASRGTGELFF.